These 18 T cell receptor beta chains were all obtained from the same sample, sequenced in a study of neoadjuvant anti-PD-1 for oral cavity cancer. The sample's time point: after neoadjuvant nivolumab, at surgical resection. The data were produced by immunoSEQ multiplex PCR, yet TCRdb's version contains in-frame clones alone and is incomplete. The table has about 68,000 clones, approximately 81% seen once. The sample here was PBMCs, taken after nivolumab (anti-PD-1) treatment. The receptors stem from a person aged 40-85 years with oral cavity squamous cell carcinoma.

V gene TRBV11-2 combines with J gene TRBJ1-2; D is perhaps TRBD1 (6 bases). The germline V and J ends were trimmed by 6 bases and 2 bases, with 16 bases remaining between them. The CDR3 runs to 15 residues. The germline CDR1 and CDR2 sequences are SGHAT and FQNNGV. For the CDR3, the DNA is TGTGCCAGCAGTACCTCCGGCGGGGGCAACTATGGCTACACCTTC. Residues: CASSTSGGGNYGYTF.

The chain couples TRBV10-3 to TRBJ2-1; the D gene could be TRBD1 or TRBD2 (8 bases each). The length of the CDR3 is 16 residues. Germline CDR1 is ENHRY and CDR2 is SYGVKD. V was shortened by 8 bases and J by 7 bases, with 24 bases between the two germline ends. The CDR3 DNA reads TGTGCCATCGCGGACAGGGAAAGCGGGAGATGGAATGAGCAGTTCTTC. It translates to CAIADRESGRWNEQFF.

This clone was found a few times. J is TRBJ1-2 and V is TRBV11-1; D not certain. CDR1 and CDR2 (germline): SGHAT, FQDESV (reference sequence). The CDR3 is made up of 14 amino acids. V shed 1 base and J shed 2 bases, with 8 bases lying between them. CDR3 sequence: CASSLGQSNYGYTF. CDR3 bases: TGTGCCAGCAGCTTAGGGCAGTCCAACTATGGCTACACCTTC.

The rearrangement links TRBV5-1 to TRBJ2-7; no clear D gene. Trimming cost V 4 bases and J 2 bases, with 10 bases left between them. The CDR3 is made up of 13 amino acids. Germline assignment: CDR1 SGHRS and CDR2 YFSETQ. This CDR3 is CASSVARTYEQYF. CDR3 coding DNA: TGCGCCAGCAGCGTGGCACGAACCTACGAGCAGTACTTC.

The chain is built from TRBV11-2 and TRBJ2-1, with a tentative D call TRBD2 (5 bases). V shed 4 bases and J shed 4 bases, with 14 bases lying between them. Germline V gives CDR1 SGHAT, CDR2 FQNNGV. This CDR3 has 15 residues. For the CDR3, the DNA is TGTGCCAGCAGCTACCGGGTGACGGGATACAATGAGCAGTTCTTC. Its protein is CASSYRVTGYNEQFF.

Only a few counts were recorded for this clone. This chain uses TRBV10-3 with TRBJ2-7; TRBD1 matches 7 bases. Germline values: CDR1 ENHRY, CDR2 SYGVKD. Trimming removed 3 bases from V and 1 base from J; junction bases left unmatched: 3. The CDR3 runs to 14 residues. The CDR3 loop reads CAISDTGVSYEQYF. The DNA of the CDR3 is TGTGCCATCAGTGATACAGGGGTATCCTACGAGCAGTACTTC.

The chain joins TRBV15 to TRBJ1-2; 9 nucleotides match TRBD1. Germline CDR1 is LNHNV and CDR2 is YYDKDF (reference sequence). CDR3 length equals 13 residues. After removal of 5 bases from V and 8 bases from J, the junction contained 6 bases not matched to a gene. The CDR3 DNA reads TGTGCCACCAGCTCACGACAGGGGGACGGCTACACCTTC. The encoded protein is CATSSRQGDGYTF.

V gene TRBV27 combines with J gene TRBJ2-3; 13 nucleotides line up with TRBD2. The J segment lost 2 bases and the V segment lost 4 bases, leaving 6 bases of the junction unmatched. This CDR3 region has 17 residues. Germline-derived CDR1 and CDR2 are MNHEY and SMNVEV (reference sequence). The CDR3, as DNA: TGTGCCAGCAGTTCGGGACTAGCGGGATTGCACACAGATACGCAGTATTTT. Amino acid sequence: CASSSGLAGLHTDTQYF.

The gene calls are TRBV5-5 and TRBJ1-1, with TRBD1 as a possible D gene (6 bases). Germline V CDR1 and CDR2: SGHKS, YYEKEE (reference sequence). Trimming cost V 0 bases and J 8 bases, with 11 bases left between them. CDR3 size: 13 residues. In DNA form, the CDR3 reads TGTGCCAGCAGCTTGGTAGGGGGGCTGGAAGCTTTCTTT. Amino acids: CASSLVGGLEAFF.

The chain has TRBV6-1 and TRBJ1-2; 7 bases align to TRBD1. There are 13 residues in the CDR3. Per germline, CDR1 MNHNS and CDR2 SASEGT. The junction had 10 bases not matched to a gene; V was cut back by 6 bases and J by 9 bases. The CDR3 nucleotides are TGTGCCAGCAGATCCGGACAGGTGGATCGCTACACCTTC. This codes for CASRSGQVDRYTF.

The V gene is TRBV27, the J gene TRBJ2-3; TRBD2 matches at 10 bases. This CDR3 is built from 20 residues. Germline V gene sequence: CDR1 MNHEY, CDR2 SMNVEV (reference sequence). J lost 1 base, V lost 5 bases, and 18 bases had no gene match. CDR3 sequence (DNA): TGTGCCAGCAGTCCCCTCCCGGGACAGAGGACTAGCGGTCGCACAGATACGCAGTATTTT. It specifies CASSPLPGQRTSGRTDTQYF.

The chain couples TRBV2 to TRBJ2-1, with unresolved D. This CDR3 is 13 amino acids long. V was pared by 8 bases and J by 6 bases, with 14 bases between. CDR1 is SNHLY, CDR2 FYNNEI, per germline. Written as DNA, the CDR3 is TGTGCCAGCCGTGTTTTGGGTATCAATGAGCAGTTCTTC. This codes for CASRVLGINEQFF.

The genes are TRBV29-1 and TRBJ2-3; 8 bases map to TRBD2. The CDR3 length is 12 residues. The V and J ends lost 7 bases and 3 bases, in that order; junction bases with no gene match: 3. CDR1 and CDR2 from the germline V gene are SQVTM and ANQGSEA. DNA for the CDR3: TGCAGCGGCCAGCGGGAGACAGATACGCAGTATTTT. Amino acids: CSGQRETDTQYF.

The J gene is TRBJ1-4, the V gene TRBV6-6; D might be TRBD1 (5 bases). Germline V lookup: CDR1 MNHNY, CDR2 SVGAGI (reference sequence). V gave up 0 bases and J gave up 4 bases, with 9 bases separating them. This CDR3 is built from 15 residues. The CDR3 bases are TGTGCCAGCAGTTACTCCACAGGCCGTAATGAAAAACTGTTTTTT. Protein product: CASSYSTGRNEKLFF.

This rearrangement joins TRBV11-2 to TRBJ2-2; D may be TRBD1 or TRBD2 (5 bases each). V lost 5 bases to trimming and J lost 5 bases, with 18 bases between them. CDR1 and CDR2 (germline): SGHAT, FQNNGV. This CDR3 has 16 residues. The CDR3 loop reads CASSPNGGGLTGELFF. DNA for the CDR3: TGTGCCAGCAGCCCTAATGGTGGGGGATTGACCGGGGAGCTGTTTTTT. Drawing the rest from reference TRBV11-2 and TRBJ2-2, the complete variable domain is EAGVAQSPRYKIIEKRQSVAFWCNPISGHATLYWYQQILGQGPKLLIQFQNNGVVDDSQLPKDRFSAERLKGVDSTLKIQPAKLEDSAVYLCASSPNGGGLTGELFFGEGSRLTVL.

The chain couples TRBV6-5 to TRBJ2-1, with D perhaps matching TRBD2 (5 bases). The CDR3 is 14 amino acids. The V end was cut by 4 bases, the J end by 5 bases, with 12 bases between. The germline CDR1 and CDR2 sequences are MNHEY and SVGAGI. CDR3 in amino acids: CASSSPRVNNEQFF. As DNA, the CDR3 is TGTGCCAGCAGTTCCCCGCGGGTCAACAATGAGCAGTTCTTC.

This chain joins TRBV7-3 and TRBJ2-7; 7 nucleotides align to TRBD2. Per germline, CDR1 SGHTA and CDR2 FQGTGA. The CDR3 runs 15 residues. Germline trimming cut 2 bases from V and 4 bases from J; bases unmatched to any gene: 8. CDR3 loop: CASSLSGGTGYEQYF. In DNA form, the CDR3 reads TGTGCCAGCAGCTTATCGGGAGGTACTGGGTACGAGCAGTACTTC.

The chain recombines TRBV6-5 with TRBJ1-5; D unresolved. Trimming took off 8 bases at V and 4 bases at J, with 12 bases between the two ends. CDR1 is MNHEY and CDR2 is SVGAGI in the germline V gene. The CDR3 spans 13 residues. The CDR3 sequence: CASSGVRNQPQHF. CDR3 DNA: TGTGCCAGCTCTGGGGTTAGGAATCAGCCCCAGCATTTT.